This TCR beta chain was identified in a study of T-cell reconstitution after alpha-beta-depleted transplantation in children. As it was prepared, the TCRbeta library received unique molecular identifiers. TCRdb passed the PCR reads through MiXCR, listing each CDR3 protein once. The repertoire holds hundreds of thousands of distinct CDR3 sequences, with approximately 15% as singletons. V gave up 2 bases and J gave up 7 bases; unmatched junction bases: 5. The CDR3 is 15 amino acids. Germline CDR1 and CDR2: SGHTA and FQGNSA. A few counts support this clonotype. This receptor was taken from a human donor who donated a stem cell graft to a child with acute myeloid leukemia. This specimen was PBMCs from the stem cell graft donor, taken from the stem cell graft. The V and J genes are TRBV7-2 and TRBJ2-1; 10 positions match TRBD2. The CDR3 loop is CASSLNSGGMNEQFF. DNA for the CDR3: TGTGCCAGCAGCTTAAATAGCGGGGGGATGAATGAGCAGTTCTTC.